This paragraph reports one T cell receptor (beta chain). The data were taken from a study of T cell changes during pregnancy in multiple sclerosis. V trimming: 7 bases; J trimming: 4 bases; junction bases outside the gene matches: 2. The germline V gene encodes CDR1 SQVTM and CDR2 ANQGSEA. The CDR3 is 11 residues long. Profiling relied on immunoSEQ multiplex PCR, and the TCRdb table lists in-frame clones only, not all of them. The data hold about 47,000 clones, with 93% observed a single time. The sample was peripheral blood, taken in the second trimester of pregnancy. The rearrangement joins TRBV29-1 to TRBJ1-2, with 8 bases identical to TRBD1. This TCR came from a female donor with multiple sclerosis, enrolled in a pregnancy study. The CDR3 is CSATGGYGYTF. DNA of the CDR3: TGCAGCGCCACAGGGGGCTATGGCTACACCTTC.